This T cell receptor beta chain was sequenced during a study of cytomegalovirus exposure and HLA in healthy donors. On the study more broadly: An analysis done earlier identified 117 million unique TCR beta sequences from 200 million or so T cells. Study results and caveats: Donors were assumed by presence/absence analyses to have roughly uniform sequencing depth.

Researchers ran the PCR with 60 Vbeta and 13 Jbeta primers. Using immunoSEQ multiplex PCR, the repertoire was profiled, and TCRdb retains in-frame clones only, with some absent. Counted here are about 150,000 clones, more than 60% occurring once; the ten biggest clones make up 7%. Participants comprised healthy donors of bone marrow. After removal of 0 bases from V and 0 bases from J, the junction contained 5 bases not matched to a gene. This CDR3 contains 17 residues. Germline loops: CDR1 SGHTA, CDR2 FQGTGA. To note about this clone: The target antigen is unknown.

The chain recombines TRBV7-3 with TRBJ2-3; 8 bases align to TRBD2. The sequence was obtained from a woman in her forties in good health and CMV-seropositive. The sample taken for sequencing was PBMCs. This chain's CDR3 is CASSLTERGYSTDTQYF. The CDR3 region has the DNA TGTGCCAGCAGCTTAACGGAGCGGGGGTATAGCACAGATACGCAGTATTTT.